These 2 T cell receptor beta chains were sequenced from one sample in a study of cytomegalovirus exposure and HLA in healthy donors. Vbeta (60) and Jbeta (13) primers were used in the PCR. Only in-frame clones appear in the TCRdb table, and some are missing; sequencing was by immunoSEQ multiplex PCR. Found here are about 140,000 clones; the top ten clones hold approximately 1%. The source material was PBMCs. These receptors originate from a male donor in good health and CMV-seronegative.

Concerning this clone itself: Within the sample, other DNA sequences also encode this same CDR3. The rearrangement joins TRBV5-6 to TRBJ1-1, with D hard to call. The CDR3 is made up of 13 amino acids. Per the germline V gene, CDR1 is SGHDT and CDR2 is YYEEEE. V lost 0 bases, J lost 1 base, and 4 bases lay in between. The chain's CDR3 is CASSLAGNTEAFF. The CDR3 coding sequence is TGTGCCAGCAGCTTGGCAGGGAACACTGAAGCTTTCTTT.

V gene TRBV6-5 combines with J gene TRBJ2-2, with a weak D call TRBD1 (6 bases). Trimming removed 4 bases from V and 3 bases from J, with 12 bases in between. The germline V gene has CDR1 MNHEY and CDR2 SVGAGI. This CDR3 contains 15 residues. The CDR3 loop reads CASSWETGHTGELFF. The CDR3 region has the DNA TGTGCCAGCAGTTGGGAGACAGGACACACCGGGGAGCTGTTTTTT.